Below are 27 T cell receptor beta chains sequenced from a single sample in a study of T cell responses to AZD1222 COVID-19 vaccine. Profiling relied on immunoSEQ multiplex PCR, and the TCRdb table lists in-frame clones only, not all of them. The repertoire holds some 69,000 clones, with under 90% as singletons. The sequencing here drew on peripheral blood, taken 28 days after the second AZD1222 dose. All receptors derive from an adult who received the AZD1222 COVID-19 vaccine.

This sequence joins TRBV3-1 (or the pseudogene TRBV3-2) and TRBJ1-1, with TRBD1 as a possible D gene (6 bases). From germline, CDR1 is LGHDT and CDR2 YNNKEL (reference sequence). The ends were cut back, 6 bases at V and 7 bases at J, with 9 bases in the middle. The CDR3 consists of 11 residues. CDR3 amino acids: CASSLTGEAFF. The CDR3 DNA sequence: TGTGCCAGCAGTTTGACAGGTGAAGCTTTCTTT.

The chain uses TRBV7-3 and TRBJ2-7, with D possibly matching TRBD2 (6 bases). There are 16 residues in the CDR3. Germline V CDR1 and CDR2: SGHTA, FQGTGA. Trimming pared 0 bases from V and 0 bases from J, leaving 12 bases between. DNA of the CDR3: TGTGCCAGCAGCTTAACCCGACCGGGAGTCTCCTACGAGCAGTACTTC. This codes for CASSLTRPGVSYEQYF.

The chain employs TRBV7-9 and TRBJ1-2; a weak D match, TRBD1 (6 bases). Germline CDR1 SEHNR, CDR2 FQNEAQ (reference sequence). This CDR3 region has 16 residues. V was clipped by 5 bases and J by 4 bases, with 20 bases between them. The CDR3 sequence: CASSPEGGARAYGYTF. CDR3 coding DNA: TGTGCCAGCAGCCCTGAGGGGGGGGCGCGGGCCTATGGCTACACCTTC.

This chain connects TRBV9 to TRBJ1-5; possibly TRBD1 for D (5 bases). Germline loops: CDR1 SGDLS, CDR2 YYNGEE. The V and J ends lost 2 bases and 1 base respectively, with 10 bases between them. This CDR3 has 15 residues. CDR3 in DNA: TGTGCCAGCAGCGTGCAGGGTCTGAGCAATCAGCCCCAGCATTTT. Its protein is CASSVQGLSNQPQHF.

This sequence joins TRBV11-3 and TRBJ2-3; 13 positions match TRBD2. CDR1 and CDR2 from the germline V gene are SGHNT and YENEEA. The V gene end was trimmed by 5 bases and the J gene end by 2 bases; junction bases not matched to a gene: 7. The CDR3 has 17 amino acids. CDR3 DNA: TGTGCCAGCAGCCTACGGACTAGCGGGGGCTCCACAGATACGCAGTATTTT. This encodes CASSLRTSGGSTDTQYF. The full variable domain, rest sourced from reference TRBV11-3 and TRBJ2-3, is EAGVVQSPRYKIIEKKQPVAFWCNPISGHNTLYWYLQNLGQGPELLIRYENEEAVDDSQLPKDRFSAERLKGVDSTLKIQPAELGDSAVYLCASSLRTSGGSTDTQYFGPGTRLTVL.

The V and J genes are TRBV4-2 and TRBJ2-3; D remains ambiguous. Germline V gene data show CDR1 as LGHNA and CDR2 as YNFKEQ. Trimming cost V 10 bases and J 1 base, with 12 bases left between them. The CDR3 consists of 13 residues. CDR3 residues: CAISRAGTDTQYF. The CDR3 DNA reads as TGTGCCATTTCTCGAGCCGGCACAGATACGCAGTATTTT.

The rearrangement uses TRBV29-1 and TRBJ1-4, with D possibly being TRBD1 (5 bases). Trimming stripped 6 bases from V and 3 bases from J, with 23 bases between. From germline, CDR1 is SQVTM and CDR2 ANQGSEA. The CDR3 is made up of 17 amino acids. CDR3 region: CSVRDTAGRGANEKLFF. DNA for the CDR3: TGCAGCGTGCGAGATACGGCAGGGCGAGGAGCTAATGAAAAACTGTTTTTT.

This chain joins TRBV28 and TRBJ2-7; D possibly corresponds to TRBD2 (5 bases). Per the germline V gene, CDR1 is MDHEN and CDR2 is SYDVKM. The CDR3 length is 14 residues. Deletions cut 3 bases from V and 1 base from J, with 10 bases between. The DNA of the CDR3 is TGTGCCAGCAGTTTGACCGGGGTGTCCTACGAGCAGTACTTC. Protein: CASSLTGVSYEQYF.

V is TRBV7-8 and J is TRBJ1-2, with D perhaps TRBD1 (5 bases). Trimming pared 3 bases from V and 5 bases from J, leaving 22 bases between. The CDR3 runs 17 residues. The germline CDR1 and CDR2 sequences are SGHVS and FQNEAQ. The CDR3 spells CASSLRDRAGRGYGYTF. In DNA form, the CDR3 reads TGTGCCAGCAGCTTGAGGGATCGTGCAGGAAGGGGATATGGCTACACCTTC.

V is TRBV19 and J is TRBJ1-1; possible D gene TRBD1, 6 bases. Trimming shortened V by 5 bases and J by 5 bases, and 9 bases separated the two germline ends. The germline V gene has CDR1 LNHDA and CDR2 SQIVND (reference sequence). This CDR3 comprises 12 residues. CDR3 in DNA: TGTGCCAGTAGTTCCCAGGGGACTGAAGCTTTCTTT. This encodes CASSSQGTEAFF.

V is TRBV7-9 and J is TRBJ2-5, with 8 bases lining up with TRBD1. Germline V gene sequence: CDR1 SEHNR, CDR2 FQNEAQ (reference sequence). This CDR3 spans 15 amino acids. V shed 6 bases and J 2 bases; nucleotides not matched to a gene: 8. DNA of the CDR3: TGTGCCAGCAGATCCGGGACAGGACCTCAAGAGACCCAGTACTTC. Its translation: CASRSGTGPQETQYF.

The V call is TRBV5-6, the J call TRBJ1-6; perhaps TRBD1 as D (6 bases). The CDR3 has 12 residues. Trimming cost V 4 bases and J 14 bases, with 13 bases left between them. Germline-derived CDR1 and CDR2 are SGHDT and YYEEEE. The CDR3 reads CASSQDSLTLHF. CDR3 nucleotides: TGTGCCAGCAGCCAGGACAGTTTAACCCTCCACTTT.

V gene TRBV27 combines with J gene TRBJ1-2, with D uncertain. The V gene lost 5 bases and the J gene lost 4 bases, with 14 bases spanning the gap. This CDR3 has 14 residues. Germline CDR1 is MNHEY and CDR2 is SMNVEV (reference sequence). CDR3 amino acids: CASSIWQVRYGYTF. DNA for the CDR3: TGTGCCAGCAGTATCTGGCAGGTCCGCTATGGCTACACCTTC.

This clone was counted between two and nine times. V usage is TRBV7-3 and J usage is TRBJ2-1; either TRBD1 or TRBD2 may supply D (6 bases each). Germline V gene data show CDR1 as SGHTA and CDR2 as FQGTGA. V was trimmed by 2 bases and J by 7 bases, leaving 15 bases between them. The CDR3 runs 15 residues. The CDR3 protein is CASSLLGGQDNEQFF. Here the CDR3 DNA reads TGTGCCAGCAGCTTACTTGGGGGGCAGGATAATGAGCAGTTCTTC.

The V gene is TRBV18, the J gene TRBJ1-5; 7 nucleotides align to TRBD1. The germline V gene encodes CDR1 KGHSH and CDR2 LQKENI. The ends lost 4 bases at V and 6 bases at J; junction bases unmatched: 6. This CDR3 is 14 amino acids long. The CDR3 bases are TGTGCCAGCTCACTACAGGGGAACCGTCAGCCCCAGCATTTT. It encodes CASSLQGNRQPQHF. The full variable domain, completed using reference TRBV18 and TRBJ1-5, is NAGVMQNPRHLVRRRGQEARLRCSPMKGHSHVYWYRQLPEEGLKFMVYLQKENIIDESGMPKERFSAEFPKEGPSILRIQQVVRGDSAAYFCASSLQGNRQPQHFGDGTRLSIL.

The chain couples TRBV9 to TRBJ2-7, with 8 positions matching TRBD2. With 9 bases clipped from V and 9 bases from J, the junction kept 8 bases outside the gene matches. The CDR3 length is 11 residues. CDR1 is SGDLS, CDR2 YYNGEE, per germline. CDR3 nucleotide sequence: TGTGCCACCACCAGGCTAGCGGGGCAGTACTTC. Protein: CATTRLAGQYF. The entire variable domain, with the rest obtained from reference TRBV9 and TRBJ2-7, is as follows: DSGVTQTPKHLITATGQRVTLRCSPRSGDLSVYWYQQSLDQGLQFLIQYYNGEERAKGNILERFSAQQFPDLHSELNLSSLELGDSALYFCATTRLAGQYFGPGTRLTVT.

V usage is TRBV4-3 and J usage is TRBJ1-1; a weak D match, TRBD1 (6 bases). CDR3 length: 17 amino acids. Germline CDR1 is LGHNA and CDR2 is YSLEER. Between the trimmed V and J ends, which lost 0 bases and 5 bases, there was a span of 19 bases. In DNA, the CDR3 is TGCGCCAGCAGCCAAGATTCGGGTGGCAGGGGTTATACTGAAGCTTTCTTT. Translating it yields CASSQDSGGRGYTEAFF.

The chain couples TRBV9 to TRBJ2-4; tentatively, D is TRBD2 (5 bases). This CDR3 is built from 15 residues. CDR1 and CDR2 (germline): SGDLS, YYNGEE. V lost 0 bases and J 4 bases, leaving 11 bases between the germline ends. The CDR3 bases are TGTGCCAGCAGCGTAGAAGCCGGGGTTAAAAACATTCAGTACTTC. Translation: CASSVEAGVKNIQYF.

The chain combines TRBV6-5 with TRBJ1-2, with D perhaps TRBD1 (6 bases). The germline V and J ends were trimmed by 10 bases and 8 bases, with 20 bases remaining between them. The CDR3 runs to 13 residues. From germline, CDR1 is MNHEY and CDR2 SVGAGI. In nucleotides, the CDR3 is TGTGCCACCCAACTGAGAGGGGGACTGGGCTACACCTTC. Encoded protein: CATQLRGGLGYTF.

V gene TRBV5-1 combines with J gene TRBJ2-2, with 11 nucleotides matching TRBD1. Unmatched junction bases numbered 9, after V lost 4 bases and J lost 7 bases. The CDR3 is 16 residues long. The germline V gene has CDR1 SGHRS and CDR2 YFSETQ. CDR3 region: CASSPGQGAWDGELFF. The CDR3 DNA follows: TGCGCCAGCAGCCCAGGACAGGGGGCATGGGACGGGGAGCTGTTTTTT.

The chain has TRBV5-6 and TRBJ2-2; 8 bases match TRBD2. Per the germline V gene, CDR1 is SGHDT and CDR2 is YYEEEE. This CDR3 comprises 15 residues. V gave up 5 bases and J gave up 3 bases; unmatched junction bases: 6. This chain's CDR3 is CASRSRGGDTGELFF. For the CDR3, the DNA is TGTGCCAGCAGATCCCGGGGGGGAGACACCGGGGAGCTGTTTTTT.

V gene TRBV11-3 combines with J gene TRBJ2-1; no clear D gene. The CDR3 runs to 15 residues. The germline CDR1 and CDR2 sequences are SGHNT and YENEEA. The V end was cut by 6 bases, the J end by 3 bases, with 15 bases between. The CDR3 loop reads CASSLVGLYYNEQFF. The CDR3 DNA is TGTGCCAGCAGTTTGGTAGGTTTGTACTACAATGAGCAGTTCTTC.

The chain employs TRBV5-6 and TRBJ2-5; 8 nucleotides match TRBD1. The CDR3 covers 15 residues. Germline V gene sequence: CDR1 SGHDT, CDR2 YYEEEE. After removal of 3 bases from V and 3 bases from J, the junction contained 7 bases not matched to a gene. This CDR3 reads CASSYGQGRKETQYF. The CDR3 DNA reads TGTGCCAGCAGCTACGGACAGGGTAGAAAAGAGACCCAGTACTTC.

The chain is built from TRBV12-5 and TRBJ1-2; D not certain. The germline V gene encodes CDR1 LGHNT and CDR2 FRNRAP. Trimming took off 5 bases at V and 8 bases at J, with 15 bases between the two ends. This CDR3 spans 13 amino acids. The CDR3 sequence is CASGINLAWGYTF. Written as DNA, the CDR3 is TGTGCTAGTGGTATAAACCTCGCTTGGGGCTACACCTTC.

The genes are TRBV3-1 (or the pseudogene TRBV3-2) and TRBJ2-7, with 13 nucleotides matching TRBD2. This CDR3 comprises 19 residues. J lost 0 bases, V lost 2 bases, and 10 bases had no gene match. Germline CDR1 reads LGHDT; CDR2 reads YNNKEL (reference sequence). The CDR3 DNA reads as TGTGCCAGCAGCCAATCCGGACTAGCGGGGGCCGATCCCTCCTACGAGCAGTACTTC. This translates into CASSQSGLAGADPSYEQYF.

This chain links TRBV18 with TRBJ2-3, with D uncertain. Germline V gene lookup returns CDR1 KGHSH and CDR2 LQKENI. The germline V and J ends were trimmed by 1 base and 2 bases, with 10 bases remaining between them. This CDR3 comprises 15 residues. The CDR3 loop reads CASSPLGTATDTQYF. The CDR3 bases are TGTGCCAGCTCACCACTCGGCACCGCCACAGATACGCAGTATTTT.

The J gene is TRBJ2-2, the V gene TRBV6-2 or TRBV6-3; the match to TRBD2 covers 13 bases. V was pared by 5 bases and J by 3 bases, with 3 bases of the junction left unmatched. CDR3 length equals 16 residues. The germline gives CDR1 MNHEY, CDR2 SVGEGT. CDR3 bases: TGTGCCAGCAGTACTAGCGGGGGGGATTACACCGGGGAGCTGTTTTTT. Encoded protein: CASSTSGGDYTGELFF.